This T cell receptor (beta chain) was identified in a study of graft-versus-host responses after intestinal transplantation. Profiling relied on immunoSEQ multiplex PCR, and the TCRdb table lists in-frame clones only, not all of them. Among more than 95,000 clones, about 90% were seen once, and the ten largest hold approximately 1%. Regarding this clone: Its antigen is currently unknown.

V dropped 2 bases and J dropped 0 bases, with 6 bases sitting between them. Germline V CDR1 and CDR2: ENHRY, SYGVKD. CDR3 size: 14 residues. The chain has TRBV10-3 and TRBJ2-3; D is unresolved. This clonotype originated in a human donor who received an intestinal transplant. This sample comprised unstimulated CD4+ T cells sorted from spleen or lymph node cells, obtained before intestinal transplant. CDR3 protein: CAISESRSTDTQYF. In DNA form, the CDR3 reads TGTGCCATCAGTGAGAGCAGGAGCACAGATACGCAGTATTTT.